These T cell receptor beta chains were read from a single sample in a study of type 1 and type 2 diabetes patients. TCRdb reprocessed the multiplex PCR reads with MiXCR, giving one entry per CDR3 protein. The sample yields more than 250,000 distinct CDR3 sequences, roughly 50% seen once. Sequencing used peripheral blood mononuclear cells (PBMCs). The receptors here all came from a man between 18 and 35 years old with type 2 diabetes. CDR3s include the opening cysteine and the closing phenylalanine or tryptophan. D genes are given only for firm matches. A row's size may be missing; if present it is once, few, many or a size class.

D gene: -; J gene: TRBJ1-1; V gene: TRBV15; clone size: few; CDR3 DNA: TGTGCCACCAGCAACATTTCGAGGTATGAAGCTTTCTTT; CDR3 protein: CATSNISRYEAFF
D gene: TRBD1; J gene: TRBJ2-3; V gene: TRBV28; clone size: -; CDR3 DNA: TGTGCTAGCGAGGGACAGGAAACAGATACGCAGTATTTT; CDR3 protein: CASEGQETDTQYF
D gene: -; J gene: TRBJ2-6; V gene: TRBV27; clone size: -; CDR3 DNA: TGTGCCAGCAGTTTCGGATCTGCCGGGGCCAACGTCCTGACTTTC; CDR3 protein: CASSFGSAGANVLTF
D gene: -; J gene: TRBJ1-2; V gene: TRBV25-1; clone size: many; CDR3 DNA: TGTGCCAGCAGTGGCAACTATGGCTACACCTTC; CDR3 protein: CASSGNYGYTF
D gene: -; J gene: TRBJ1-4; V gene: TRBV20-1; clone size: -; CDR3 DNA: TGCAGTGCTAGGCCAACAACTAATGAAAAACTGTTTTTT; CDR3 protein: CSARPTTNEKLFF
D gene: -; J gene: TRBJ2-2; V gene: TRBV2; clone size: few; CDR3 DNA: TGTGCCAGCGGCAGACTAACCACCACCGGGGAGCTGTTTTTT; CDR3 protein: CASGRLTTTGELFF
D gene: TRBD1; J gene: TRBJ2-7; V gene: TRBV10-2; clone size: -; CDR3 DNA: TGCGCCAGCAGTGAGCCCCGGGACAGGGGGCGAGAGCAGTACTTC; CDR3 protein: CASSEPRDRGREQYF
D gene: TRBD1; J gene: TRBJ1-2; V gene: TRBV2; clone size: few; CDR3 DNA: TGTGCCAGCAGCCCATTACAGGGACAGATCCTATACTATGGCTACACCTTC; CDR3 protein: CASSPLQGQILYYGYTF
D gene: -; J gene: TRBJ1-1; V gene: TRBV24-1; clone size: many; CDR3 DNA: TGTGCCACCAGTGATCCCCTTGTGGGTGAAGCTTTCTTT; CDR3 protein: CATSDPLVGEAFF
D gene: TRBD1; J gene: TRBJ2-2; V gene: TRBV27; clone size: few; CDR3 DNA: TGTGCCATCGGACAGGGAAGGGGCACCGGGGAGCTGTTTTTT; CDR3 protein: CAIGQGRGTGELFF
D gene: TRBD1; J gene: TRBJ2-7; V gene: TRBV7-8; clone size: -; CDR3 DNA: TGTGCCAGCCGCTCCGGGGGACAGGGGCTCCACGAGCAGTACTTC; CDR3 protein: CASRSGGQGLHEQYF
D gene: -; J gene: TRBJ2-7; V gene: TRBV19; clone size: -; CDR3 DNA: TGTGCCAGTAGTATAGGGGCAGCCGTCGACGAGCAGTACTTC; CDR3 protein: CASSIGAAVDEQYF
D gene: -; J gene: TRBJ1-5; V gene: TRBV7-2; clone size: -; CDR3 DNA: TGTGCCAGCAGCTTATATTCTGGGAATTATAGCAATCAGCCCCAGCATTTT; CDR3 protein: CASSLYSGNYSNQPQHF
D gene: TRBD2; J gene: TRBJ2-7; V gene: TRBV28; clone size: -; CDR3 DNA: TGTGCCAGCAGTTTATGGGCTAGCGGGAGGTACGAGCAGTACTTC; CDR3 protein: CASSLWASGRYEQYF
D gene: TRBD1; J gene: TRBJ2-5; V gene: TRBV10-1; clone size: many; CDR3 DNA: TGCGCCAGCAGTGACGGGACAGGGGATGAGACCCAGTACTTC; CDR3 protein: CASSDGTGDETQYF
D gene: TRBD1; J gene: TRBJ2-2; V gene: TRBV29-1; clone size: -; CDR3 DNA: TGCAGCGTTGGGAAGGACAGGGGTACCGGGGAGCTGTTTTTT; CDR3 protein: CSVGKDRGTGELFF
D gene: TRBD2; J gene: TRBJ2-1; V gene: TRBV6-6; clone size: -; CDR3 DNA: TGTGCCAGCACCTTAGGACTAGAGGTAGAGAATGAGCAGTTCTTC; CDR3 protein: CASTLGLEVENEQFF
D gene: TRBD2; J gene: TRBJ2-1; V gene: TRBV7-2; clone size: -; CDR3 DNA: TGTGCCAGCAGCGACATAACTAGCGGCTCCTACAATGAGCAGTTCTTC; CDR3 protein: CASSDITSGSYNEQFF
D gene: TRBD2; J gene: TRBJ2-7; V gene: TRBV7-9; clone size: few; CDR3 DNA: TGTGCCAGCAGCCCCCCGGGGGGACACGAGCAGTACTTC; CDR3 protein: CASSPPGGHEQYF
D gene: -; J gene: TRBJ1-4; V gene: TRBV11-2; clone size: -; CDR3 DNA: TGTGCCAGCAGCTCCTATGGTTCCGCTCGTGATGAAAAACTGTTTTTT; CDR3 protein: CASSSYGSARDEKLFF
D gene: -; J gene: TRBJ2-1; V gene: TRBV7-9; clone size: -; CDR3 DNA: TGTGCCAGCAGCTTGGGTGTAAGCGAGCAGTTCTTC; CDR3 protein: CASSLGVSEQFF